The clone carrying this T cell receptor (beta chain) has only a few counts. Its target is not known. Treatment indicated: randomized to nivolumab then ipilimumab (arm A) or the reverse (arm B). V gave up 8 bases and J gave up 0 bases, with 5 bases separating them. The CDR3 runs 12 residues. Germline V gives CDR1 MNHGY, CDR2 SAAAGT. The sample comes from a study of sequential checkpoint blockade in melanoma. Study-level information: After both sequences, patients received maintenance nivolumab. TCRβ was sequenced from DNA of 90 to 95 pretreatment tumors. General study findings and limits: For nivolumab-first patients, baseline tumor clonality was associated with response.

Repertoires were generated with immunoSEQ multiplex PCR, while TCRdb's copy carries only in-frame clones and drops some. The sample consists of 13,000 or so clones, approximately 27% of them appearing once. The V gene is TRBV6-8, the J gene TRBJ1-3; D ambiguous. This TCR came from a human donor with melanoma. The source was tumor tissue (inferred from file names), collected from a patient given nivolumab and ipilimumab in sequence. The CDR3: CASLGSGNTIYF. The CDR3 DNA follows: TGTGCCAGCTTAGGCTCTGGAAACACCATATATTTT.